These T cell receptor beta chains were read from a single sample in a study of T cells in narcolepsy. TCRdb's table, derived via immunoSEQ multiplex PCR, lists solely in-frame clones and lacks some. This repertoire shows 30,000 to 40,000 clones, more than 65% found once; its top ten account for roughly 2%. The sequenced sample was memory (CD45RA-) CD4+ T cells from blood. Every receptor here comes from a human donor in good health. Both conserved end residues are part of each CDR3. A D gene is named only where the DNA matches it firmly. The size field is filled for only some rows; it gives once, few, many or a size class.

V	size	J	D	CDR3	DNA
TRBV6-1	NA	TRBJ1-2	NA	CASRRAAFYGYTF	TGTGCCAGTCGAAGGGCCGCCTTCTATGGCTACACCTTC
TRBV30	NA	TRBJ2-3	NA	CAWRVSTDTQYF	TGTGCCTGGAGAGTCAGCACAGATACGCAGTATTTT
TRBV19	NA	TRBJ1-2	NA	CASSKTSNYGYTF	TGTGCCAGTAGTAAGACTTCTAACTATGGCTACACCTTC
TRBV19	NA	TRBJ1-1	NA	CAVLQGAYTEAFF	TGTGCAGTCTTACAGGGCGCCTACACTGAAGCTTTCTTT
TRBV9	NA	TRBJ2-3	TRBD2	CASSITSGGTDTQYF	TGTGCCAGCAGCATTACTAGCGGGGGCACAGATACGCAGTATTTT
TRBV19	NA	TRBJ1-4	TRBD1	CASSMSGTGTGREKLFF	TGTGCCAGTAGTATGAGTGGTACCGGGACAGGGCGAGAAAAACTGTTTTTT
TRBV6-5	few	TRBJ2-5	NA	CASSSTSLETQYF	TGTGCCAGCAGCTCGACTAGTTTGGAGACCCAGTACTTC
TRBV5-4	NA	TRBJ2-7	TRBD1	CASSSEGRQGASYEQYF	TGTGCCAGCAGCTCGGAAGGAAGACAGGGGGCCTCCTACGAGCAGTACTTC
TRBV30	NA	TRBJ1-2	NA	CAWSVRRETNYGYTF	TGTGCCTGGAGTGTTAGGAGGGAAACTAACTATGGCTACACCTTC
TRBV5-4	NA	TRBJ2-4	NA	CASSFHISNIQYF	TGTGCCAGCAGCTTTCACATTTCAAACATTCAGTACTTC
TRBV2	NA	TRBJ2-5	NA	CASSEQAGQETQYF	TGTGCCAGCAGTGAACAGGCAGGCCAAGAGACCCAGTACTTC
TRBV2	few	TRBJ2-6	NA	CASKLANSGANVLTF	TGTGCCAGCAAACTAGCCAACTCTGGGGCCAACGTCCTGACTTTC
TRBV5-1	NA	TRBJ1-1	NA	CASSLDVAGSKAEAFF	TGCGCCAGCAGCTTGGACGTCGCGGGTAGTAAGGCTGAAGCTTTCTTT
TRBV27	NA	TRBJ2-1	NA	CASSSLSGQNYNEQFF	TGTGCCAGCAGTTCCCTTTCTGGACAGAATTACAATGAGCAGTTCTTC
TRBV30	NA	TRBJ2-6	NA	CAWRVVRGSGANVLTF	TGTGCCTGGAGGGTCGTTCGGGGCTCTGGGGCCAACGTCCTGACTTTC
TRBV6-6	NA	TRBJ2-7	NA	CASSQQGTIDEQYF	TGTGCCAGCAGTCAACAGGGTACAATCGACGAGCAGTACTTC
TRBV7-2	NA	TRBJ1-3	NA	CASSLGPGGNTIYF	TGTGCCAGCAGCTTAGGTCCGGGAGGAAACACCATATATTTT
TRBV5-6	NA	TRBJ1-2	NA	CASSLGSRTYGYTF	TGTGCCAGCAGCTTAGGTAGCAGAACCTATGGCTACACCTTC
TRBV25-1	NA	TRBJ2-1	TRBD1	CSTGGTNEQFF	TGTTCAACAGGGGGGACAAATGAGCAGTTCTTC
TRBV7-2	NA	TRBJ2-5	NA	CASSPLGKETQYF	TGTGCCAGCAGCCCGCTGGGGAAAGAGACCCAGTACTTC
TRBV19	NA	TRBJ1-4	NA	CASSQGRSTNEKLFF	TGTGCCAGTAGTCAGGGGAGGTCAACTAATGAAAAACTGTTTTTT
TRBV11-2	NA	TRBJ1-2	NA	CASSLDIHYGYTF	TGTGCCAGCAGCTTAGATATTCACTATGGCTACACCTTC